This T cell receptor (beta chain) was found in a study of T cells in Graves' hyperthyroidism and ophthalmopathy. Deletions cut 0 bases from V and 4 bases from J, with 13 bases between. Germline values: CDR1 MGHRA, CDR2 YSYEKL. The CDR3 totals 15 residues. RNA transcripts yielded amplified TCR beta CDR3 regions. The primer set for the first-round RT-PCR of the TCR CDR3 was HTBI. TCRdb re-called the multiplex PCR reads through MiXCR, storing one row per CDR3 protein. The sample holds fewer than 900,000 distinct CDR3 sequences, about 17% seen once. This clonotype was observed a handful of times. Graves' hyperthyroidism is called stable when ophthalmopathy does not progress within 18 months.

The sequenced material came from blood. The receptor's source is a man between 18 and 29 years old with Graves' hyperthyroidism. The V gene is TRBV4-1, the J gene TRBJ2-7; D gene unclear. The CDR3 spells CASSQDMASRYEQYF. The CDR3 DNA is TGCGCCAGCAGCCAAGATATGGCAAGTCGGTACGAGCAGTACTTC.